This T cell receptor (beta chain) was documented in a study of blood T cell repertoires in COVID-19. Overall study context: Samples of COVID-19 (acute and convalescent) were obtained from the United States, Italy and Spain. PBMCs, B-cell-depleted T cells, or T cells provided the cDNA or gDNA that made up the material.

This CDR3 is built from 16 residues. V shed 0 bases, J shed 7 bases, and the junction held 5 bases outside the gene matches. Germline CDR1 is KGHSH and CDR2 is LQKENI. Only one count was recorded for this clone. Under the authors' procedure: Reference gene primer amplification gave nucleated cell count estimates. Method: immunoSEQ multiplex PCR; TCRdb's copy keeps in-frame clones and lacks some. Clone size and V and J calls were adopted from that table, with D and trimming inferred from the DNA. In the table there are under 300,000 clones, roughly 87% of which are singletons. The age range of participants was about 18 to 95 years, with residence in 20 to 25 US areas.

This clonotype was obtained from a woman aged 25 to 39 with acute COVID-19. This chain uses TRBV18 with TRBJ2-1, with 11 bases aligning to TRBD2. Sequencing input: PBMCs or T cells enriched from blood (not recorded which). The CDR3 reads CASSPPGLAGGNEQFF. CDR3 nucleotide sequence: TGTGCCAGCTCACCACCGGGGCTAGCGGGAGGTAATGAGCAGTTCTTC.